A single sample is the source of the 9 T cell receptor beta chains below, sequenced in a study of blood T cell repertoires in COVID-19. Method: immunoSEQ multiplex PCR; TCRdb's copy keeps in-frame clones and lacks some. The table shows about 430,000 clones, with about 88% occurring only once. The specimen was PBMCs or T cells enriched from blood (not recorded which). The source is a woman in her late teens or twenties who had been exposed to COVID-19.

This rearrangement joins TRBV9 to TRBJ2-1; 9 bases map to TRBD2. The CDR3 is 16 amino acids. J gave up 4 bases and V 4 bases, and 9 bases lay outside the gene matches. Germline CDR1 and CDR2: SGDLS and YYNGEE. The chain's CDR3 is CASSPTASGDYNEQFF. The CDR3 DNA reads TGTGCCAGCAGCCCTACCGCTAGCGGGGATTACAATGAGCAGTTCTTC.

The J gene is TRBJ2-7, the V gene TRBV28, with 8 bases aligning to TRBD1. V shed 8 bases, J shed 3 bases, and the junction held 12 bases outside the gene matches. Per the germline V gene, CDR1 is MDHEN and CDR2 is SYDVKM. The CDR3 totals 15 residues. The CDR3 here is CASLDLGTGHYEQYF. The CDR3 DNA sequence: TGTGCCAGCCTTGACCTCGGGACAGGTCACTACGAGCAGTACTTC.

This clone was detected once. The V and J genes are TRBV7-2 and TRBJ2-5, with 9 positions matching TRBD2. Germline CDR1 reads SGHTA; CDR2 reads FQGNSA. The CDR3 runs to 14 residues. The V segment lost 5 bases and the J segment 1 base; nucleotides outside the gene matches: 2. As DNA, the CDR3 is TGTGCCAGCAGCGGCGGGGGGGTCCAAGAGACCCAGTACTTC. This codes for CASSGGGVQETQYF. The variable domain in full, with the rest retrieved from reference TRBV7-2 and TRBJ2-5, is GAGVSQSPSNKVTEKGKDVELRCDPISGHTALYWYRQSLGQGLEFLIYFQGNSAPDKSGLPSDRFSAERTGGSVSTLTIQRTQQEDSAVYLCASSGGGVQETQYFGPGTRLLVL.

The V call is TRBV19, the J call TRBJ2-4; D is possibly TRBD2 (5 bases). CDR3 size: 15 residues. Trimming left V 5 bases short and J 0 bases short, with 11 bases between. CDR1 and CDR2 (germline): LNHDA, SQIVND (reference sequence). The CDR3 loop reads CASSLGGGAKNIQYF. In DNA form, the CDR3 reads TGTGCCAGTAGTCTTGGAGGAGGAGCCAAAAACATTCAGTACTTC.

V gene TRBV7-2 combines with J gene TRBJ1-5, with D tentatively TRBD1 (6 bases). This CDR3 spans 15 amino acids. From germline, CDR1 is SGHTA and CDR2 FQGNSA. Trimming removed 2 bases at V and 6 bases at J, with 14 bases between. As DNA, the CDR3 is TGTGCCAGCAGCTTAAGTCTGGGGGCGTCTCAGCCCCAGCATTTT. Translated: CASSLSLGASQPQHF.

The chain is built from TRBV20-1 and TRBJ1-2; D gene unclear. Germline loops: CDR1 DFQATT, CDR2 SNEGSKA (reference sequence). The V and J ends lost 2 bases and 8 bases respectively, with 9 bases between them. The CDR3 contains 11 residues. CDR3 sequence (DNA): TGCAGTGCTAGACTTGGAGCGGGCTACACCTTC. This codes for CSARLGAGYTF.

The gene calls are TRBV18 and TRBJ1-2; D is unresolved. The V and J ends lost 4 bases and 4 bases respectively, with 10 bases between them. The germline gives CDR1 KGHSH, CDR2 LQKENI. The CDR3 covers 13 residues. CDR3 nucleotide sequence: TGTGCCAGCTCACTCGGGATCACCTATGGCTACACCTTC. Translating gives CASSLGITYGYTF.

This clone was counted at least ten times. V usage is TRBV21-1 and J usage is TRBJ2-1; the table names TRBD2, a call not compared with the DNA. TRBV21-1 is recorded as a pseudogene. This CDR3 comprises 13 residues. The CDR3 sequence: CASIHGLAGGQFF. CDR3 nucleotide sequence: TGTGCCAGCATCCACGGACTAGCGGGGGGGCAGTTCTTC.

This clone appeared once. The rearrangement links TRBV2 to TRBJ1-5; D possibly corresponds to TRBD1 (6 bases). This CDR3 has 15 amino acids. In germline, CDR1 is SNHLY, CDR2 FYNNEI. The V and J ends lost 5 bases and 0 bases respectively, with 11 bases between them. CDR3 region: CASSRTAYSNQPQHF. The CDR3 nucleotides are TGTGCCAGCAGTAGGACAGCCTATAGCAATCAGCCCCAGCATTTT.